Each of the 12 T cell receptor beta chains below was sequenced from the same sample in a study of cytomegalovirus exposure and HLA in healthy donors. PCR primers comprised 60 Vbeta and 13 Jbeta primers. Only in-frame clones appear in the TCRdb table, and some are missing; sequencing was by immunoSEQ multiplex PCR. The sample consists of just over 150,000 clones, 75% to 90% of them appearing once. Sequenced sample: PBMCs. These receptors came from a woman younger than 30 in good health and CMV-seronegative.

The J gene is TRBJ1-4, the V gene TRBV7-8, with D unclear. The CDR3 consists of 14 residues. Per germline, CDR1 SGHVS and CDR2 FQNEAQ. V lost 5 bases to trimming and J lost 7 bases, with 14 bases between them. The CDR3 region is CASSASAAGEKLFF. The DNA for the CDR3 is TGTGCCAGCAGCGCCTCGGCGGCGGGTGAAAAACTGTTTTTT.

The DNA of the CDR3 is TGTGCCAGCACCCCCGGCGGTATAGCCACTGAAGCTTTCTTT. As protein: CASTPGGIATEAFF. The chain uses TRBV7-9 and TRBJ1-1; D uncertain. Germline V lookup: CDR1 SEHNR, CDR2 FQNEAQ (reference sequence). Between the trimmed V and J ends, which lost 7 bases and 4 bases, there was a span of 16 bases. This CDR3 has 14 residues.

CDR3 sequence reads: CASSRTSGRGTGELFF. CDR3 sequence (DNA): TGTGCCAGCAGCCGCACTAGTGGCAGGGGCACCGGGGAGCTGTTTTTT. The V and J genes are TRBV27 and TRBJ2-2, with a tentative D call TRBD1 (6 bases). This CDR3 contains 16 residues. V was cut by 6 bases and J by 4 bases, with 18 bases left in between. Per the germline V gene, CDR1 is MNHEY and CDR2 is SMNVEV (reference sequence).

The chain links TRBV27 to TRBJ2-3; the match to TRBD2 covers 8 bases. The junction had 23 bases not matched to a gene; V was cut back by 8 bases and J by 4 bases. Per germline, CDR1 MNHEY and CDR2 SMNVEV (reference sequence). The CDR3 spans 19 residues. The CDR3 DNA reads as TGTGCCAGCGAGACCGGCGGGGGGCCTATACCCGGTGTCCCAGATACGCAGTATTTT. It translates to CASETGGGPIPGVPDTQYF.

The chain carries TRBV29-1 and TRBJ1-1; 7 nucleotides line up with TRBD1. V shed 6 bases, J shed 1 base, and the junction held 5 bases outside the gene matches. This CDR3 comprises 13 residues. The V gene's germline CDR1 is SQVTM and CDR2 ANQGSEA. The CDR3 reads CSVSGTANTEAFF. The CDR3 DNA reads as TGCAGCGTCTCCGGGACAGCGAACACTGAAGCTTTCTTT.

This chain links TRBV28 with TRBJ1-1, with 9 bases matching TRBD1. Germline V CDR1 and CDR2: MDHEN, SYDVKM. The trim removed 1 base at V and 4 bases at J, leaving 7 bases unmatched. CDR3 length: 16 amino acids. Here the CDR3 reads CASSLYGQGSSTEAFF. Here the CDR3 DNA reads TGTGCCAGCAGTTTATACGGACAGGGGTCTAGCACTGAAGCTTTCTTT.

J is TRBJ2-2 and V is TRBV27, with D possibly matching TRBD2 (7 bases). The CDR3 is made up of 14 amino acids. Germline V lookup: CDR1 MNHEY, CDR2 SMNVEV (reference sequence). V lost 7 bases and J lost 6, with 15 bases in between. The CDR3 DNA reads TGTGCCAGCACTGACGGCGGGGGCGCCGGGGAGCTGTTTTTT. This encodes CASTDGGGAGELFF.

This clone was detected ten times or more. The chain employs TRBV4-1 and TRBJ1-2; 8 nucleotides line up with TRBD1. J was trimmed by 8 bases and V by 1 base; bases with no gene match: 6. The CDR3 contains 14 residues. The germline V gene has CDR1 MGHRA and CDR2 YSYEKL. This CDR3 is CASSQVAGGLGYTF. The CDR3 DNA follows: TGCGCCAGCAGCCAAGTGGCAGGGGGCCTAGGCTACACCTTC.

J is TRBJ2-1 and V is TRBV19, with 11 positions matching TRBD1. CDR3 length equals 15 residues. Per the germline V gene, CDR1 is LNHDA and CDR2 is SQIVND (reference sequence). The V and J ends lost 3 bases and 7 bases, in that order; junction bases with no gene match: 5. The CDR3 region is CASSIGDRGANEQFF. CDR3 nucleotide sequence: TGTGCCAGTAGTATTGGGGACAGGGGGGCGAATGAGCAGTTCTTC.

This sequence joins TRBV5-8 and TRBJ2-6; TRBD2 might be the D (6 bases). This CDR3 has 16 residues. Germline V gives CDR1 SGHTS, CDR2 YDEGEE. V lost 6 bases and J lost 0, with 13 bases in between. CDR3 DNA: TGTGCCAGCACTCTAAACGGGGGCTCTGGGGCCAACGTCCTGACTTTC. Translating it yields CASTLNGGSGANVLTF.

The rearrangement joins TRBV18 to TRBJ2-1, with 11 bases lining up with TRBD2. The trim removed 4 bases at V and 0 bases at J, leaving 5 bases unmatched. CDR1 is KGHSH and CDR2 is LQKENI in the germline V gene. This CDR3 has 17 residues. The DNA for the CDR3 is TGTGCCAGCTCACTATCTAGCGGGAGGAGCTCCTACAATGAGCAGTTCTTC. Residues: CASSLSSGRSSYNEQFF.

The chain has TRBV7-8 and TRBJ1-2; possibly TRBD1 for D (5 bases). The CDR3 is made up of 14 amino acids. Per germline, CDR1 SGHVS and CDR2 FQNEAQ. Trimming removed 0 bases at V and 3 bases at J, with 8 bases between. This CDR3 is CASSLAVRDYGYTF. In nucleotides, the CDR3 is TGTGCCAGCAGCTTAGCGGTCAGGGACTATGGCTACACCTTC.